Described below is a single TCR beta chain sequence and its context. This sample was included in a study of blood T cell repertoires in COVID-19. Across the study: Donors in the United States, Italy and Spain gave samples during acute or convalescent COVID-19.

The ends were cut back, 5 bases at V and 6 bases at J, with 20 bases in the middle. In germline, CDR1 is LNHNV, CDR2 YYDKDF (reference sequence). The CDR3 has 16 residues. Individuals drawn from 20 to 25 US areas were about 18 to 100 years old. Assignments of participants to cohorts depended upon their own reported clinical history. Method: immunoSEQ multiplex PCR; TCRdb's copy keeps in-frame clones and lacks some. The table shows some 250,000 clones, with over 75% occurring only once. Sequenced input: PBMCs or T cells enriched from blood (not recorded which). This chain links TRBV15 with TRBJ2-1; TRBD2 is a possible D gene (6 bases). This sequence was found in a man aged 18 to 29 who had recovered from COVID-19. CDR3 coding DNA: TGTGCCACCAGCCGGGGAGGATCTACCGGAGTCAATGAGCAGTTCTTC. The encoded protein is CATSRGGSTGVNEQFF.